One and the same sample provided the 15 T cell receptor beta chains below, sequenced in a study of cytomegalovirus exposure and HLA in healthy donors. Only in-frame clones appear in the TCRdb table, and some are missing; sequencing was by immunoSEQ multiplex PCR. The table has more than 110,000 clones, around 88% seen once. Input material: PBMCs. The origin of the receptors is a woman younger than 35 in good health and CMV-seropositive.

The CDR3 here is CASSEQREYLYEQFF. In nucleotides, the CDR3 is TGTGCCAGTAGTGAGCAGCGGGAGTACCTCTATGAGCAGTTCTTC. The V call is TRBV19, the J call TRBJ2-1; 8 bases are shared with TRBD2. CDR3 length: 15 residues. V lost 5 bases, J lost 8 bases, and 11 bases stayed unmatched. Germline-derived CDR1 and CDR2 are LNHDA and SQIVND (reference sequence). The variable domain in full, with the rest retrieved from reference TRBV19 and TRBJ2-1, is DGGITQSPKYLFRKEGQNVTLSCEQNLNHDAMYWYRQDPGQGLRLIYYSQIVNDFQKGDIAEGYSVSREKKESFPLTVTSAQKNPTAFYLCASSEQREYLYEQFFGPGTRLTVL.

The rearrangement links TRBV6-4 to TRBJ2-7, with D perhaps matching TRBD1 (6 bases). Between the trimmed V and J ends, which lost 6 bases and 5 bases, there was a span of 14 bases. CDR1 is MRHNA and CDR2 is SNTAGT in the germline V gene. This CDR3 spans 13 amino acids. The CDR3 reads CASSKDWGHEQYF. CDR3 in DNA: TGTGCCAGCAGCAAAGATTGGGGGCACGAGCAGTACTTC.

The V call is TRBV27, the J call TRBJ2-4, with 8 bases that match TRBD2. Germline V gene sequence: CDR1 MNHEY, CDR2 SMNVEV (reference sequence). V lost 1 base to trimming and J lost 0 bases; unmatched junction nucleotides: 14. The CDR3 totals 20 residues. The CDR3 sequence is CASSLLDYAGGPIAKNIQYF. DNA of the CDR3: TGTGCCAGCAGTTTATTGGACTACGCGGGGGGCCCCATAGCCAAAAACATTCAGTACTTC.

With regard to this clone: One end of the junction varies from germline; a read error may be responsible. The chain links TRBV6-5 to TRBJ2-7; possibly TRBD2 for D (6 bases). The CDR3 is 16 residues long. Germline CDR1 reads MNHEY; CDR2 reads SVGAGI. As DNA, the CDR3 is TGTGCCAGCAGTTACTCGAATATCTGGGGGGACCTTCGAGTCAGCTTC. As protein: CASSYSNIWGDLRVSF.

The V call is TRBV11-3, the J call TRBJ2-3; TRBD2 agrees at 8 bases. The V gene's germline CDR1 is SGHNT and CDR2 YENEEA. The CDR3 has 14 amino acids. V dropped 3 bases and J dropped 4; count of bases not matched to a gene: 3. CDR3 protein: CASSFGLAADTQYF. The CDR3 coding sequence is TGTGCCAGCAGCTTTGGACTAGCCGCAGATACGCAGTATTTT. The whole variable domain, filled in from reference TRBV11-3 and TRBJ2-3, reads EAGVVQSPRYKIIEKKQPVAFWCNPISGHNTLYWYLQNLGQGPELLIRYENEEAVDDSQLPKDRFSAERLKGVDSTLKIQPAELGDSAVYLCASSFGLAADTQYFGPGTRLTVL.

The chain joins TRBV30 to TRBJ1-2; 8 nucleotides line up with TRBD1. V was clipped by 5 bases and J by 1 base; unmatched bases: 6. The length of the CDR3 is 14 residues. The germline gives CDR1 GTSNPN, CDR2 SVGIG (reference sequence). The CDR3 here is CAWGGQASNYGYTF. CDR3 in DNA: TGTGCCTGGGGGGGACAGGCAAGTAACTATGGCTACACCTTC.

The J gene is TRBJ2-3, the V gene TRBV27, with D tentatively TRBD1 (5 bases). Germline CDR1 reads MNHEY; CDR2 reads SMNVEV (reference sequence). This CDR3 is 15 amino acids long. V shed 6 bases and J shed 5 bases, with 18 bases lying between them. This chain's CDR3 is CASSRRSRAGDTQYF. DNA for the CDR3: TGTGCCAGCAGCCGCCGAAGCAGGGCTGGAGATACGCAGTATTTT.

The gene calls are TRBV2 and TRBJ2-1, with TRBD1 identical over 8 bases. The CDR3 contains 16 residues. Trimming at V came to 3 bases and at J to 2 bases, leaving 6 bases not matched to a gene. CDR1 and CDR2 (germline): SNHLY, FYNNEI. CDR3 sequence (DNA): TGTGCCAGCAGTGATGCCTGGACAGGGCCCTACAATGAGCAGTTCTTC. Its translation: CASSDAWTGPYNEQFF.

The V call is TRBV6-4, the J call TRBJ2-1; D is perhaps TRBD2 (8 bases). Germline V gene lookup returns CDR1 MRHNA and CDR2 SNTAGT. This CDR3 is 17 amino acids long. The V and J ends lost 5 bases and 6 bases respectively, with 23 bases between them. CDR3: CASSFRGSGGQFNEQFF. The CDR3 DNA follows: TGTGCCAGCAGTTTCAGGGGGAGCGGGGGCCAATTCAATGAGCAGTTCTTC.

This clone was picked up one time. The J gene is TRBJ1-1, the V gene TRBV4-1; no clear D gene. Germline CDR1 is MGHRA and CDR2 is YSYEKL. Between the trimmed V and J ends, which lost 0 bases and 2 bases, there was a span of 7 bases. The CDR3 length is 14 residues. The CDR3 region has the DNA TGCGCCAGCAGCCAAGATGGGCGAAACACTGAAGCTTTCTTT. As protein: CASSQDGRNTEAFF.

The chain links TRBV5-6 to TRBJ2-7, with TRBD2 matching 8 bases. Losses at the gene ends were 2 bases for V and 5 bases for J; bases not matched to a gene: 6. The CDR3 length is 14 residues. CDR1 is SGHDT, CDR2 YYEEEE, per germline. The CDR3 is CASSFGGRNDEQYF. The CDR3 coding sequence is TGTGCCAGCAGCTTCGGCGGGAGGAACGACGAGCAGTACTTC.

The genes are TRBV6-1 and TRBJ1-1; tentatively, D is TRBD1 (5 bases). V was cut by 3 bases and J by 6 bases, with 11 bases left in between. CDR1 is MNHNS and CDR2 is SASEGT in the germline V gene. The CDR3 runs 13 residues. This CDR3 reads CASSEEGTAEAFF. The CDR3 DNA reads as TGTGCCAGCAGTGAGGAGGGGACGGCTGAAGCTTTCTTT.

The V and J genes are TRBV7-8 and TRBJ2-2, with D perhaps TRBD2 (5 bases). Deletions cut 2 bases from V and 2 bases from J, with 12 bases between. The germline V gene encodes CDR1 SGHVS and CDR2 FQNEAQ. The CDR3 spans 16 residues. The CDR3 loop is CASSLMGAPNTGELFF. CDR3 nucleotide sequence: TGTGCCAGCAGCTTAATGGGAGCGCCAAACACCGGGGAGCTGTTTTTT.

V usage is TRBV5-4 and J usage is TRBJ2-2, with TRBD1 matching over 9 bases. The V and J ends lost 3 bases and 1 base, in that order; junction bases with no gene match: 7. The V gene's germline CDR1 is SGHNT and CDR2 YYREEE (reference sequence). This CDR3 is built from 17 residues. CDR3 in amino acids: CASSYTQGAENTGELFF. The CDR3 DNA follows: TGTGCCAGCAGCTATACACAGGGGGCGGAGAACACCGGGGAGCTGTTTTTT.

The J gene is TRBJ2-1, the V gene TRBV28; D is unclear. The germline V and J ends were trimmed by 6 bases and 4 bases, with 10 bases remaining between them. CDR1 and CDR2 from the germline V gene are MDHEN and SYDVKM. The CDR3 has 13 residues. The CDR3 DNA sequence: TGTGCCAGCAGGAAAGCACAGTACAATGAGCAGTTCTTC. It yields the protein CASRKAQYNEQFF.